The T cell receptor (beta chain) under discussion was sequenced for a study of T cells in Graves' hyperthyroidism and ophthalmopathy. Study-level results: For ophthalmopathy, model prediction preceded onset by a median roughly 5.9 months.

RNA transcripts gave rise to amplified TCR beta CDR3 regions. The primer set for the first-round RT-PCR of the TCR CDR3 was HTBI. From the multiplex PCR reads, TCRdb called clonotypes with MiXCR, one entry per CDR3 protein. Of about 410,000 distinct CDR3 sequences in the sample, under 15% were seen once. This clonotype showed up just a few times. Its antigen remains unknown. An end of the junction differs from the germline gene, which may be a read error. The PBMCs studied were ones that came from 8.5 to 10 ml fresh peripheral blood. The sequenced sample consisted of blood. The sequence was collected from a man between 18 and 29 years old with Graves' ophthalmopathy.

The CDR3 DNA reads as TGCGCCAGCAGCCAAGCCCCGGGACTAGCGGGATCTCTTCCAGAGACCCAGTACTTC. Its translation is CASSQAPGLAGSLPETQYF. The rearrangement uses TRBV7-3 and TRBJ2-5; 13 positions agree with TRBD2. Germline V gene data show CDR1 as SGHTA and CDR2 as FQGTGA. The CDR3 has 19 residues.